One sample yielded the 22 T cell receptor beta chains listed below, sequenced in a study of yellow fever vaccine responses in identical twins. MiXCR, applied by TCRdb to the RT-PCR reads, yields one record per CDR3 protein. The repertoire holds approximately 12,000 distinct CDR3 sequences, with around four fifths as singletons. Here the sequenced sample was T cells from blood (PBMCs), unsorted or a sorted subset (not recorded which), taken before or after yellow fever vaccination (not recorded which). Source of these receptors: a young woman who received the yellow fever vaccine.

The chain employs TRBV25-1 and TRBJ1-2; TRBD1 matches 7 bases. This CDR3 is 13 amino acids long. J gave up 4 bases and V 5 bases, and 4 bases lay outside the gene matches. Germline V gene lookup returns CDR1 MGHDK and CDR2 SYGVNS. CDR3 loop: CASSSRDSYGYTF. As DNA, the CDR3 is TGTGCCAGCAGTTCCCGGGACAGCTATGGCTACACCTTC.

The rearrangement uses TRBV29-1 and TRBJ2-7, with a weak D call TRBD2 (6 bases). The CDR3 has 12 residues. The V gene lost 4 bases and the J gene lost 5 bases, with 12 bases spanning the gap. CDR1 is SQVTM, CDR2 ANQGSEA, per germline. Here the CDR3 DNA reads TGCAGCGTTGGGGTTGGGACTGACGAGCAGTACTTC. Encoded protein: CSVGVGTDEQYF.

The chain combines TRBV30 with TRBJ1-5; D is uncertain. V gave up 0 bases and J gave up 5 bases, with 11 bases separating them. The germline V gene has CDR1 GTSNPN and CDR2 SVGIG (reference sequence). CDR3 size: 14 residues. The CDR3 spells CAWSVGQTYQPQHF. CDR3 DNA sequence: TGTGCCTGGAGTGTAGGCCAGACTTATCAGCCCCAGCATTTT.

The chain has TRBV11-1 and TRBJ2-7; 10 bases align to TRBD1. Trimming removed 6 bases from V and 1 base from J; junction bases left unmatched: 3. The length of the CDR3 is 14 residues. CDR1 is SGHAT and CDR2 is FQDESV in the germline V gene (reference sequence). The CDR3 sequence: CASRTGGPSYEQYF. The CDR3 region has the DNA TGTGCCAGCAGGACAGGGGGCCCTTCCTACGAGCAGTACTTC. The full variable domain, completed using reference TRBV11-1 and TRBJ2-7, is EAEVAQSPRYKITEKSQAVAFWCDPISGHATLYWYRQILGQGPELLVQFQDESVVDDSQLPKDRFSAERLKGVDSTLKIQPAELGDSAMYLCASRTGGPSYEQYFGPGTRLTVT.

This chain joins TRBV9 and TRBJ2-1; maybe TRBD1 (6 bases). Germline V gene data show CDR1 as SGDLS and CDR2 as YYNGEE. Trimming shortened V by 4 bases and J by 0 bases, and 8 bases separated the two germline ends. The CDR3 is 14 residues long. The CDR3 spells CASSRDNSYNEQFF. The CDR3 DNA reads TGTGCCAGCAGCCGGGACAACTCCTACAATGAGCAGTTCTTC. The full variable domain, with the rest looked up from reference TRBV9 and TRBJ2-1, is DSGVTQTPKHLITATGQRVTLRCSPRSGDLSVYWYQQSLDQGLQFLIQYYNGEERAKGNILERFSAQQFPDLHSELNLSSLELGDSALYFCASSRDNSYNEQFFGPGTRLTVL.

This chain joins TRBV7-6 and TRBJ2-2; D is perhaps TRBD2 (5 bases). Trimming pared 2 bases from V and 6 bases from J, leaving 13 bases between. The CDR3 consists of 15 residues. Germline CDR1 SGHVS, CDR2 FNYEAQ. CDR3 protein: CASSLTRVGAGELFF. For the CDR3, the DNA is TGTGCCAGCAGCTTAACAAGGGTGGGAGCCGGGGAGCTGTTTTTT.

About this clonotype: A junction end diverges from the germline sequence, so it may reflect a read error. This rearrangement joins TRBV29-1 to TRBJ1-5, with D possibly TRBD1 on 6 matching bases. Per the germline V gene, CDR1 is SQVTM and CDR2 is ANQGSEA. The CDR3 loop spans 12 amino acids. CDR3 region: CSVEEAGGPHHF. CDR3 coding DNA: TGCAGTGTTGAAGAGGCGGGGGGGCCCCATCATTTT.

The rearrangement uses TRBV5-1 and TRBJ2-1; weak D call: TRBD1 (5 bases). Germline CDR1 SGHRS, CDR2 YFSETQ. V was cut by 0 bases and J by 2 bases, with 12 bases left in between. The CDR3 runs 16 residues. The CDR3 DNA follows: TGCGCCAGCAGCTTGGTACAGGAGATACCCTACAATGAGCAGTTCTTC. As protein: CASSLVQEIPYNEQFF. Filled out from reference TRBV5-1 and TRBJ2-1, the complete variable domain reads KAGVTQTPRYLIKTRGQQVTLSCSPISGHRSVSWYQQTPGQGLQFLFEYFSETQRNKGNFPGRFSGRQFSNSRSEMNVSTLELGDSALYLCASSLVQEIPYNEQFFGPGTRLTVL.

The V gene is TRBV11-3, the J gene TRBJ2-1; 14 bases are shared with TRBD2. The CDR3 is made up of 16 amino acids. The V gene end was trimmed by 5 bases and the J gene end by 4 bases; junction bases not matched to a gene: 4. Germline lookup yields CDR1 SGHNT and CDR2 YENEEA. CDR3 protein: CASSATSGGVYNEQFF. The CDR3 coding sequence is TGTGCCAGCAGCGCGACTAGCGGGGGGGTGTACAATGAGCAGTTCTTC.

This chain uses TRBV2 with TRBJ2-2; perhaps TRBD1 as D (5 bases). This CDR3 comprises 13 residues. Per the germline V gene, CDR1 is SNHLY and CDR2 is FYNNEI. The ends were cut back, 9 bases at V and 2 bases at J, with 10 bases in the middle. CDR3 amino acids: CASADRNTGELFF. The CDR3 DNA sequence: TGTGCCAGTGCTGACAGAAACACCGGGGAGCTGTTTTTT.

The V gene is TRBV30, the J gene TRBJ2-1; D is unresolved. The V gene lost 3 bases and the J gene lost 4 bases, with 7 bases spanning the gap. This CDR3 contains 12 residues. Germline CDR1 GTSNPN, CDR2 SVGIG (reference sequence). In nucleotides, the CDR3 is TGTGCCTGGAGCTACCGTTACAATGAGCAGTTCTTC. Translating it yields CAWSYRYNEQFF.

This clonotype was seen a single time. V is TRBV6-2 or TRBV6-3 and J is TRBJ2-7; 9 bases map to TRBD2. The germline V gene encodes CDR1 MNHEY and CDR2 SVGEGT. V lost 0 bases to trimming and J lost 0 bases; unmatched junction nucleotides: 6. This CDR3 comprises 17 residues. Here the CDR3 reads CASSYSQLAGGSYEQYF. The CDR3 nucleotides read TGTGCCAGCAGTTACTCACAACTAGCGGGTGGCTCCTACGAGCAGTACTTC.

This clonotype was recorded only once. This chain joins TRBV19 and TRBJ2-1; 11 positions agree with TRBD2. The CDR3 spans 16 residues. The germline V gene has CDR1 LNHDA and CDR2 SQIVND (reference sequence). With 5 bases clipped from V and 6 bases from J, the junction kept 9 bases outside the gene matches. The CDR3 DNA sequence: TGTGCCAGTAGTCCGGGACTAGCGGCCCTAAGCAATGAGCAGTTCTTC. Translating gives CASSPGLAALSNEQFF.

The gene calls are TRBV10-1 and TRBJ2-7; D might be TRBD2 (6 bases). CDR1 and CDR2 from the germline V gene are WNHNN and SYGVQD (reference sequence). This CDR3 is built from 13 residues. V dropped 4 bases and J dropped 2 bases, with 9 bases sitting between them. The CDR3 sequence is CASSGGGAYEQYF. The CDR3, as DNA: TGCGCCAGCAGTGGAGGAGGGGCCTACGAGCAGTACTTC.

This clonotype has only a few counts. The CDR3 loop reads CASSPLVDTQYF. The CDR3 bases are TGTGCCAGCAGCCCACTAGTAGATACGCAGTATTTT. The rearrangement uses TRBV12-3 or TRBV12-4 and TRBJ2-3; tentative D call: TRBD2 (5 bases). Trimming took 6 bases from V and 5 from J, leaving 9 bases between them. The CDR3 spans 12 residues.

The chain's CDR3 is CASSVRGGFTDTQYF. The CDR3 region has the DNA TGTGCCAGCAGCGTAAGGGGGGGCTTCACAGATACGCAGTATTTT. This chain joins TRBV9 and TRBJ2-3; D might be TRBD2 (7 bases). CDR1 is SGDLS, CDR2 YYNGEE, per germline. The CDR3 is 15 amino acids. Trimming took 1 base from V and 2 from J, leaving 11 bases between them.

The chain uses TRBV7-9 and TRBJ2-5; D is unresolved. V was shortened by 5 bases and J by 2 bases, with 3 bases between the two germline ends. This CDR3 is built from 11 residues. CDR1 and CDR2 from the germline V gene are SEHNR and FQNEAQ (reference sequence). CDR3 protein: CASSVQETQYF. The CDR3, as DNA: TGTGCCAGCAGCGTTCAAGAGACCCAGTACTTC.

The chain links TRBV21-1 to TRBJ2-1; the D segment call TRBD2 is taken from the table without a DNA check. TRBV21-1 counts as a pseudogene. This CDR3 spans 16 amino acids. The CDR3 nucleotides read TGTGCCAGCACCCCAACGGAGCTAGCGGAGTACAATGAGCAGTTCTTC. Translation gives CASTPTELAEYNEQFF.

The rearrangement joins TRBV11-2 to TRBJ2-7; D tentatively fits TRBD1 or TRBD2 (5 bases each). Germline V gene sequence: CDR1 SGHAT, CDR2 FQNNGV. CDR3 length: 16 residues. With 1 base removed from V and 3 bases from J, the gap between germline ends came to 16 bases. CDR3 nucleotides: TGTGCCAGCAGCTTAGTTTGGGGCGGGCCGGGCTACGAGCAGTACTTC. Translation gives CASSLVWGGPGYEQYF. The complete variable domain, with remaining parts taken from reference TRBV11-2 and TRBJ2-7, reads EAGVAQSPRYKIIEKRQSVAFWCNPISGHATLYWYQQILGQGPKLLIQFQNNGVVDDSQLPKDRFSAERLKGVDSTLKIQPAKLEDSAVYLCASSLVWGGPGYEQYFGPGTRLTVT.

V is TRBV11-2 and J is TRBJ2-7; D gene ambiguous. The V gene's germline CDR1 is SGHAT and CDR2 FQNNGV. V was trimmed by 1 base and J by 1 base, leaving 14 bases between them. This CDR3 has 16 residues. CDR3: CASSLGPPEISYEQYF. CDR3 nucleotide sequence: TGTGCCAGCAGCTTAGGCCCCCCTGAGATTTCCTACGAGCAGTACTTC.

The chain uses TRBV28 and TRBJ2-7; 7 nucleotides agree with TRBD1. Germline CDR1 reads MDHEN; CDR2 reads SYDVKM. The CDR3 runs to 15 residues. With 5 bases clipped from V and 1 base from J, the junction kept 8 bases outside the gene matches. This chain's CDR3 is CASSLWPGQSYEQYF. In DNA form, the CDR3 reads TGTGCCAGCAGTCTTTGGCCGGGACAGTCCTACGAGCAGTACTTC.

This clonotype was detected once. The chain is built from TRBV28 and TRBJ2-7, with D uncertain. The CDR3 spans 14 residues. Germline lookup yields CDR1 MDHEN and CDR2 SYDVKM. Trimming removed 10 bases from V and 3 bases from J, with 19 bases in between. CDR3 sequence reads: CATDDSPWGYEQYF. In DNA, the CDR3 is TGTGCCACGGACGACTCTCCCTGGGGCTACGAGCAGTACTTC.